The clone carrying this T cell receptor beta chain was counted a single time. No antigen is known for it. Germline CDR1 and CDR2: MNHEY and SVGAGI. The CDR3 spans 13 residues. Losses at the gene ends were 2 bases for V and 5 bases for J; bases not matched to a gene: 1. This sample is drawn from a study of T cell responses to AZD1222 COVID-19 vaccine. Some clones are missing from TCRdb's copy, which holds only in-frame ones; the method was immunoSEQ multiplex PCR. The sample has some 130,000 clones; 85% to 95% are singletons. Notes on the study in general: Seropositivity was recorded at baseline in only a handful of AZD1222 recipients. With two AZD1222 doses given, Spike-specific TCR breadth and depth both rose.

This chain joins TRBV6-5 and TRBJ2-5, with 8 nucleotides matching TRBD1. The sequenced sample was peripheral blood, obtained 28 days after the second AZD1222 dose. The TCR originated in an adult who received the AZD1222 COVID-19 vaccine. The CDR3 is CASSYRTGETQYF. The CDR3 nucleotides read TGTGCCAGCAGTTACCGGACAGGGGAGACCCAGTACTTC.